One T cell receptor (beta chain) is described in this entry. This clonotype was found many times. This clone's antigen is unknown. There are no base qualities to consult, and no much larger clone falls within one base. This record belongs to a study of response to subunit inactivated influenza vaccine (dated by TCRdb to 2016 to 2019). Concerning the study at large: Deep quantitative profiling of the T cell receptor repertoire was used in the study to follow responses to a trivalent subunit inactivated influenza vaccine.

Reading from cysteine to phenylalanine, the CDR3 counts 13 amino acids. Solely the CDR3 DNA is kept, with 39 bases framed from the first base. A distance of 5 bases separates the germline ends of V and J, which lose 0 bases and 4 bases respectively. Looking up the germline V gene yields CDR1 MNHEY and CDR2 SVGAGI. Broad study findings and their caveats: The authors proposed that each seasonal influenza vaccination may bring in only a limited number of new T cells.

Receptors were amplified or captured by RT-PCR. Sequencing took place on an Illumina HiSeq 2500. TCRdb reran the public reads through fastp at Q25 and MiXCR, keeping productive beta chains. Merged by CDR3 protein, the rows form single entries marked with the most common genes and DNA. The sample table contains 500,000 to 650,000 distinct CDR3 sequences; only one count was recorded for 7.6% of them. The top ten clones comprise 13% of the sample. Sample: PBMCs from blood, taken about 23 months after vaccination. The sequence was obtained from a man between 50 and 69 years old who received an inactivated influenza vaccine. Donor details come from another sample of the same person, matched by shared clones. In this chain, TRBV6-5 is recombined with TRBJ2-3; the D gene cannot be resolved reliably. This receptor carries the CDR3 CASSYSLADTQYF. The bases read TGTGCCAGCAGTTACTCTTTAGCAGATACGCAGTATTTT.